The 19 T cell receptor beta chains below were found in one sample sequenced in a study of response to subunit inactivated influenza vaccine. TCRdb re-derived calls from the RT-PCR reads in MiXCR, one entry per CDR3 protein. The sample has more than 400,000 distinct CDR3 sequences, roughly 7.9% seen once. This specimen consisted of PBMCs from blood, obtained around 2 years after vaccination. These TCRs come from a man aged 45 to 75 who received an inactivated influenza vaccine.

This clonotype was detected ten times or more. A read error may account for a junction end that differs from germline. This chain uses TRBV7-7 with TRBJ2-3; 8 positions match TRBD1. The germline V gene has CDR1 SSHAT and CDR2 FNYEAQ (reference sequence). The CDR3 totals 15 residues. The CDR3 spells CASSLVAGGLDTQYF. The DNA of the CDR3 is TGTGCTAGCAGCTTAGTGGCAGGGGGCCTAGATACGCAGTATTTT.

Only a few counts were recorded for this clonotype. The chain carries TRBV4-3 and TRBJ2-1, with D perhaps given as TRBD1 or TRBD2 (5 bases each). V was pared by 0 bases and J by 2 bases, with 8 bases between. CDR3 length: 15 amino acids. CDR1 and CDR2 (germline): LGHNA, YSLEER. CDR3 sequence reads: CASSQEPGPYNEQFF. Written as DNA, the CDR3 is TGCGCCAGCAGCCAAGAACCGGGACCCTACAATGAGCAGTTCTTC.

At least ten counts were recorded for this clonotype. This chain uses TRBV12-3 or TRBV12-4 with TRBJ2-7, with D possibly being TRBD1 or TRBD2 (5 bases each). This CDR3 contains 16 residues. Between the trimmed V and J ends, which lost 5 bases and 2 bases, there was a span of 19 bases. The CDR3 DNA reads TGTGCCAGCAGTAAGGCTGGGACCCCACCCCCCTACGAGCAGTACTTC. The encoded protein is CASSKAGTPPPYEQYF.

This clonotype occurred many times. This rearrangement joins TRBV20-1 to TRBJ2-1, with TRBD2 matching over 13 bases. V was clipped by 1 base and J by 7 bases; unmatched bases: 4. CDR1 is DFQATT and CDR2 is SNEGSKA in the germline V gene (reference sequence). The CDR3 is 15 amino acids. The DNA of the CDR3 is TGCAGTGCTAGAGGGACTAGCGGGAGAAGAAATGAGCAGTTCTTC. Translated, it gives CSARGTSGRRNEQFF.

This clonotype showed up many times. J is TRBJ2-2 and V is TRBV7-8; TRBD2 is a possible D gene (5 bases). The CDR3 consists of 15 residues. Germline CDR1 reads SGHVS; CDR2 reads FQNEAQ. Trimming removed 1 base at V and 6 bases at J, with 12 bases between. CDR3 residues: CASSLGRMGAGELFF. In DNA form, the CDR3 reads TGTGCCAGCAGCTTAGGAAGAATGGGAGCCGGGGAGCTGTTTTTT.

This clonotype was found a few times. The chain links TRBV3-1 to TRBJ1-4; D gene ambiguous. CDR3 size: 12 residues. Germline assignment: CDR1 LGHDT and CDR2 YNNKEL (reference sequence). With 1 base removed from V and 7 bases from J, the gap between germline ends came to 4 bases. CDR3 coding DNA: TGTGCCAGCAGCCAAGCCAGTGAAAAACTGTTTTTT. This encodes CASSQASEKLFF.

At least ten counts were recorded for this clonotype. The chain is built from TRBV9 and TRBJ2-2; the match to TRBD2 covers 14 bases. CDR3 length: 17 amino acids. The V segment lost 3 bases and the J segment 5 bases; nucleotides outside the gene matches: 6. CDR1 and CDR2 (germline): SGDLS, YYNGEE. The CDR3 loop is CASSAGLAGGGTGELFF. In DNA form, the CDR3 reads TGTGCCAGCAGCGCCGGACTAGCGGGGGGAGGTACCGGGGAGCTGTTTTTT.

Only a few counts were recorded for this clonotype. The chain links TRBV4-1 to TRBJ2-7; possibly TRBD1 for D (5 bases). Germline V lookup: CDR1 MGHRA, CDR2 YSYEKL. The CDR3 is 15 residues long. Trimming pared 0 bases from V and 4 bases from J, leaving 13 bases between. This CDR3 reads CASSQDIQGRYEQYF. The DNA for the CDR3 is TGCGCCAGCAGCCAAGATATTCAGGGAAGGTACGAGCAGTACTTC.

V is TRBV12-3 or TRBV12-4 and J is TRBJ2-7; the D gene is possibly TRBD2 (5 bases). Trimming left V 4 bases short and J 7 bases short, with 14 bases between. This CDR3 region has 13 residues. Written as DNA, the CDR3 is TGTGCCAGCAGTTCGGGGAGTTGGGAAGAGCAGTACTTC. It translates to CASSSGSWEEQYF.

This clonotype was counted a few times. The V and J genes are TRBV5-1 and TRBJ2-1; tentatively, D is TRBD1 (5 bases). Trimming shortened V by 3 bases and J by 5 bases, and 12 bases separated the two germline ends. The germline CDR1 and CDR2 sequences are SGHRS and YFSETQ. CDR3 length: 14 amino acids. The CDR3 here is CASSSVGDHNEQFF. The CDR3 coding sequence is TGCGCCAGCAGCTCCGTAGGGGATCACAATGAGCAGTTCTTC.

This clonotype was detected ten times or more. The chain is built from TRBV5-1 and TRBJ2-1; D call uncertain. CDR3 length: 15 residues. Trimming took off 3 bases at V and 0 bases at J, with 10 bases between the two ends. Germline V lookup: CDR1 SGHRS, CDR2 YFSETQ. This CDR3 reads CASSSSQSSYNEQFF. In DNA form, the CDR3 reads TGCGCCAGCAGCTCGTCCCAAAGCTCCTACAATGAGCAGTTCTTC.

V gene TRBV7-2 combines with J gene TRBJ2-5; a weak D match, TRBD2 (5 bases). This CDR3 has 17 amino acids. Between the trimmed V and J ends, which lost 5 bases and 2 bases, there was a span of 21 bases. CDR1 and CDR2 from the germline V gene are SGHTA and FQGNSA. CDR3 protein: CASSPMGGRAGQETQYF. CDR3 DNA: TGTGCCAGCAGCCCAATGGGCGGGCGGGCCGGTCAAGAGACCCAGTACTTC.

The rearrangement links TRBV10-3 to TRBJ2-1, with 8 bases matching TRBD1. CDR1 and CDR2 from the germline V gene are ENHRY and SYGVKD. CDR3 length: 12 residues. The ends lost 11 bases at V and 7 bases at J; junction bases unmatched: 7. This CDR3 is CAVWTGLNEQFF. CDR3 DNA sequence: TGTGCCGTCTGGACAGGGTTGAATGAGCAGTTCTTC.

The V gene is TRBV12-3 or TRBV12-4, the J gene TRBJ2-1; D remains ambiguous. With 3 bases removed from V and 0 bases from J, the gap between germline ends came to 6 bases. The length of the CDR3 is 14 residues. The CDR3 protein is CASSFTPSYNEQFF. CDR3 coding DNA: TGTGCCAGCAGTTTTACACCCTCCTACAATGAGCAGTTCTTC.

This clonotype came up a few times. The chain has TRBV12-3 or TRBV12-4 and TRBJ2-7, with 11 bases lining up with TRBD2. V shed 6 bases and J 3 bases; nucleotides not matched to a gene: 1. This CDR3 is built from 13 residues. In nucleotides, the CDR3 is TGTGCCAGCAGGGGACTAGCGGACTACGAGCAGTACTTC. Encoded protein: CASRGLADYEQYF.

This clonotype occurred a few times. This chain connects TRBV28 to TRBJ2-7; possibly TRBD1 or TRBD2 for D (5 bases each). V lost 4 bases and J lost 4, with 14 bases in between. Germline-derived CDR1 and CDR2 are MDHEN and SYDVKM. CDR3 size: 14 residues. CDR3 nucleotide sequence: TGTGCCAGCAGTTCACTCCGGGACGGGTACGAGCAGTACTTC. Protein: CASSSLRDGYEQYF.

A remark on this clonotype: This may stem from a read error, because a much larger clone lies one nucleotide away. The V and J genes are TRBV7-6 and TRBJ1-2; 7 nucleotides agree with TRBD1. The CDR3 is 15 amino acids. The germline V gene has CDR1 SGHVS and CDR2 FNYEAQ. CDR3 region: CASGGRGIANYGYIF. CDR3 sequence (DNA): TGTGCCAGCGGGGGCAGGGGGATAGCTAACTATGGCTACATCTTC.

This clonotype was detected ten times or more. The chain couples TRBV6-1 to TRBJ2-1; 7 bases agree with TRBD2. This CDR3 contains 16 residues. V gave up 11 bases and J gave up 5 bases; unmatched junction bases: 18. CDR1 MNHNS and CDR2 SASEGT come from the germline V gene. CDR3 protein: CAPASLARVRNNEQFF. The CDR3, as DNA: TGTGCCCCCGCCTCACTAGCGCGAGTTCGGAACAATGAGCAGTTCTTC.

About this clonotype: Sequence at one end of the junction differs from germline and may be a read error. The chain is built from TRBV3-1 and TRBJ2-1; D unresolved. CDR1 is LGHDT, CDR2 YNNKEL, per germline (reference sequence). There are 12 residues in the CDR3. This CDR3 is CASSWLSSEHFF. The CDR3 region has the DNA TGTGCCAGCAGCTGGCTATCCAGTGAGCATTTCTTC.